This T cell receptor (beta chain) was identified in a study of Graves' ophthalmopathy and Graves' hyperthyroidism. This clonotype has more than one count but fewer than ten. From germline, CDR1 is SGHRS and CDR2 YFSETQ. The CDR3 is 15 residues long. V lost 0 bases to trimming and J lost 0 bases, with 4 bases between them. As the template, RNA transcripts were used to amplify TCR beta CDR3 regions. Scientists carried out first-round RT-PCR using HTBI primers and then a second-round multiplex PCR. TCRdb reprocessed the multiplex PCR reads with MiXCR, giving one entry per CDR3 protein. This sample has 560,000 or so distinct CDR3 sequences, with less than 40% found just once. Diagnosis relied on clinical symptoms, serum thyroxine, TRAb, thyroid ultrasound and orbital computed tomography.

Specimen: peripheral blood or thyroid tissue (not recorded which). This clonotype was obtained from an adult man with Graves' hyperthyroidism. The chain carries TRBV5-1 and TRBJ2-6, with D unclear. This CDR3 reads CASSLERSGANVLTF. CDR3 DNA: TGCGCCAGCAGCTTGGAGCGCTCTGGGGCCAACGTCCTGACTTTC.